This paragraph covers one T cell receptor beta chain sequence. The antigen is undetermined. This entry comes from a study of cytomegalovirus exposure and HLA in healthy donors. Per germline, CDR1 SNHLY and CDR2 FYNNEI. This CDR3 comprises 13 residues. The V end was cut by 10 bases, the J end by 12 bases, with 22 bases between. Study-wide results and limits: In a later analysis, productive TCRs from donors in an Asian-associated ancestry cluster reportedly carried fewer N-insertions than the cohort mean. Later analysis found that TCR beta chains associated with HLA were more clonally expanded than other, equally common chains. Fewer than 20,000 TCR beta sequences were associated with HLA alleles at 0.05 false discovery rate in a later analysis.

A multiplex PCR was run with 60 Vbeta primers and 13 Jbeta primers. Generated by immunoSEQ multiplex PCR, the TCRdb table keeps only in-frame clones and is missing some. Seen here are under 90,000 clones, over 80% observed once, and the top ten hold about 2.3%. The sequenced material came from PBMCs. This TCR derives from a man aged 18 to 29 in good health and CMV-seronegative. The chain links TRBV2 to TRBJ2-1, with a tentative D call TRBD1 (6 bases). CDR3 region: CATQWGLTARQFF. In DNA, the CDR3 is TGTGCCACCCAGTGGGGGCTGACAGCCCGGCAGTTCTTC.